This passage covers 21 T cell receptor beta chains from one sample sequenced in a study of breast tumors, draining lymph nodes, adjacent tissues. TCRdb used MiXCR to reprocess the multiplex PCR reads, holding one entry per CDR3 protein. The sample contains tens of thousands of distinct CDR3 sequences, roughly 23% of which appear only once. Sequenced sample: breast tumor tissue. Receptors were obtained from a female donor with breast cancer. Some clones in this sample may be carry-over from other donors' samples.

This clonotype was seen only a few times. Sequence at one end of the junction differs from germline and may be a read error. V and J are TRBV2 and TRBJ2-5, with a weak D call TRBD2 (5 bases). CDR3 length equals 13 residues. Germline CDR1 is SNHLY and CDR2 is FYNNEI. The CDR3 nucleotides are TGTGCCAGCAGAGAAGGGAGCGTGGAGACCCAGTACTTC. Residues: CASREGSVETQYF.

By proportion, this clonotype is medium-sized. This chain joins TRBV2 and TRBJ2-7; 8 nucleotides line up with TRBD1. This CDR3 is 15 amino acids long. V lost 1 base to trimming and J lost 7 bases; unmatched junction nucleotides: 9. Germline CDR1 is SNHLY and CDR2 is FYNNEI. DNA for the CDR3: TGTGCCAGCAGTGAAGGAGCAGGGGGCGCGGGGGAGCAGTACTTC. This encodes CASSEGAGGAGEQYF.

This clonotype was observed at least ten times. The rearrangement links TRBV9 to TRBJ2-5, with 8 bases fitting TRBD2. With V trimmed by 3 bases and J by 5 bases, 12 bases remained unmatched. Germline V gives CDR1 SGDLS, CDR2 YYNGEE. The CDR3 is 16 amino acids. The CDR3 region is CASSGRGREDRETQYF. The CDR3 DNA reads TGTGCCAGCAGCGGCCGTGGGCGGGAGGATCGGGAGACCCAGTACTTC.

This clonotype was counted only a few times. The CDR3 protein is CASSWRTENIQYF. DNA for the CDR3: TGTGCCAGCAGCTGGAGGACAGAAAACATTCAGTACTTC. V usage is TRBV5-4 and J usage is TRBJ2-4; D perhaps matches TRBD1 (6 bases). V lost 3 bases to trimming and J lost 5 bases, with 9 bases between them. The CDR3 loop spans 13 amino acids. Looked up from germline, CDR1 is SGHNT and CDR2 is YYREEE (reference sequence). The full variable domain, its missing parts supplied by reference TRBV5-4 and TRBJ2-4, is ETGVTQSPTHLIKTRGQQVTLRCSSQSGHNTVSWYQQALGQGPQFIFQYYREEENGRGNFPPRFSGLQFPNYSSELNVNALELDDSALYLCASSWRTENIQYFGAGTRLSVL.

In the case of this clonotype: Given the absence of the conserved phenylalanine or tryptophan at the CDR3 end, a read error is likely. The chain carries TRBV4-1 and TRBJ1-3; D is unclear. The CDR3 contains 17 residues. The V end was cut by 0 bases, the J end by 2 bases, with 14 bases between. CDR1 and CDR2 (germline): MGHRA, YSYEKL. The CDR3 loop is CASSQDPAGRPGNTIYS. The DNA of the CDR3 is TGCGCCAGCAGCCAAGACCCCGCCGGGAGACCTGGAAACACCATATATTCT.

This clonotype was seen at least ten times. The chain joins TRBV29-1 to TRBJ2-2; tentatively, D is TRBD2 (5 bases). CDR1 is SQVTM and CDR2 is ANQGSEA in the germline V gene. The V end lost 6 bases, the J end lost 3 bases, and 11 bases lay between the germline ends. The CDR3 length is 13 residues. CDR3: CSVGRRDTGELFF. Here the CDR3 DNA reads TGCAGCGTAGGTAGGCGGGACACCGGGGAGCTGTTTTTT.

This chain links TRBV3-1 with TRBJ2-2, with D tentatively TRBD1 (7 bases). This CDR3 comprises 16 residues. V lost 2 bases and J 7 bases, leaving 17 bases between the germline ends. CDR1 and CDR2 (germline): LGHDT, YNNKEL (reference sequence). In DNA form, the CDR3 reads TGTGCCAGCAGCCAAAGGCTCCTGCAGGGGGGCGGGGAGCTGTTTTTT. Amino acids: CASSQRLLQGGGELFF.

The genes are TRBV11-3 and TRBJ1-6; 8 nucleotides line up with TRBD1. Germline V gives CDR1 SGHNT, CDR2 YENEEA. This CDR3 contains 17 residues. V trimming: 5 bases; J trimming: 4 bases; junction bases outside the gene matches: 10. This chain's CDR3 is CASSPGTGERYNSPLHF. The CDR3 nucleotides are TGTGCCAGCAGCCCCGGGACAGGCGAACGTTATAATTCACCCCTCCACTTT. The full variable domain, in which reference TRBV11-3 and TRBJ1-6 provide the parts outside the CDR3, is EAGVVQSPRYKIIEKKQPVAFWCNPISGHNTLYWYLQNLGQGPELLIRYENEEAVDDSQLPKDRFSAERLKGVDSTLKIQPAELGDSAVYLCASSPGTGERYNSPLHFGNGTRLTVT.

This clonotype appeared many times. V usage is TRBV6-6 and J usage is TRBJ1-2; D possibly corresponds to TRBD1 (6 bases). V was shortened by 5 bases and J by 0 bases, with 13 bases between the two germline ends. Germline V gene data show CDR1 as MNHNY and CDR2 as SVGAGI (reference sequence). The CDR3 sequence is 15 residues long. DNA of the CDR3: TGTGCCAGCAGTCCTCGACAGGTTACTAACTATGGCTACACCTTC. This translates into CASSPRQVTNYGYTF.

The sample holds many counts of this clonotype. The gene calls are TRBV7-9 and TRBJ1-4, with a weak D call TRBD1 (5 bases). Looked up from germline, CDR1 is SEHNR and CDR2 is FQNEAQ (reference sequence). V lost 1 base, J lost 7 bases, and 13 bases lay in between. There are 15 residues in the CDR3. CDR3 DNA sequence: TGTGCCAGCAGCTTAGGGGGGGAAGACGGTGAAAAACTGTTTTTT. Amino acid sequence: CASSLGGEDGEKLFF. Full variable domain (outside the CDR3, taken from reference TRBV7-9 and TRBJ1-4): DTGVSQNPRHKITKRGQNVTFRCDPISEHNRLYWYRQTLGQGPEFLTYFQNEAQLEKSRLLSDRFSAERPKGSFSTLEIQRTEQGDSAMYLCASSLGGEDGEKLFFGSGTQLSVL.

V and J are TRBV14 and TRBJ2-2; D uncertain. Trimming left V 1 base short and J 4 bases short, with 10 bases between. The CDR3 runs to 15 residues. Germline V gives CDR1 SGHDN, CDR2 FVKESK. CDR3 bases: TGTGCCAGCAGCCAAGCTTTGCTTCGCACCGGGGAGCTGTTTTTT. It yields the protein CASSQALLRTGELFF.

This clonotype has a count of ten or more. The CDR3 here is CASTPQGTGKNTGELFF. The CDR3 DNA reads as TGTGCCAGTACCCCCCAAGGGACAGGGAAGAACACCGGGGAGCTGTTTTTT. The chain combines TRBV25-1 with TRBJ2-2; 9 bases line up with TRBD1. This CDR3 is built from 17 residues. V lost 9 bases and J lost 1; bases outside the gene matches: 12. Germline-derived CDR1 and CDR2 are MGHDK and SYGVNS.

The sample holds many counts of this clonotype. The J gene is TRBJ2-7, the V gene TRBV30; either TRBD1 or TRBD2 may fit D (5 bases each). Trimming took 2 bases from V and 7 from J, leaving 12 bases between them. Germline CDR1 is GTSNPN and CDR2 is SVGIG (reference sequence). CDR3 size: 12 residues. For the CDR3, the DNA is TGTGCCTGGAGTTTTGGGGCGGGTGAGCAGTACTTC. It yields the protein CAWSFGAGEQYF.

The sample holds many counts of this clonotype. This chain links TRBV19 with TRBJ2-2; 7 bases align to TRBD2. Germline lookup yields CDR1 LNHDA and CDR2 SQIVND (reference sequence). This CDR3 spans 15 amino acids. V shed 5 bases and J 8 bases; nucleotides not matched to a gene: 11. The CDR3, as DNA: TGTGCCAGTAGTCGCCTGCGGGACGGGAGGGGGGAGCTGTTTTTT. It specifies CASSRLRDGRGELFF.

The chain has TRBV18 and TRBJ2-2; D gene uncertain. Per germline, CDR1 KGHSH and CDR2 LQKENI. The V gene lost 3 bases and the J gene lost 1 base, with 9 bases spanning the gap. This CDR3 spans 15 amino acids. The CDR3 reads CASSPWKLNTGELFF. The CDR3 DNA reads as TGTGCCAGCTCACCCTGGAAATTGAACACCGGGGAGCTGTTTTTT.

Of note for this clonotype: This may arise from a read error, as a much more abundant clone is one base away. J is TRBJ2-7 and V is TRBV30; 9 positions agree with TRBD2. V trimming: 5 bases; J trimming: 2 bases; junction bases outside the gene matches: 7. Germline CDR1 GTSNPN, CDR2 SVGIG (reference sequence). The CDR3 extends over 14 amino acids. As DNA, the CDR3 is TGTGCCTGGGCGCGGGAGGGAAACCCCTACGAGCAGTACTTC. This sequence encodes CAWAREGNPYEQYF.

In the case of this clonotype: It may be a read error: a sequence one base away is much more abundant. The rearrangement uses TRBV25-1 and TRBJ2-3; possible D gene TRBD2, 6 bases. Germline assignment: CDR1 MGHDK and CDR2 SYGVNS. This CDR3 has 14 amino acids. The CDR3 loop reads CGSSEFGGTDTQYF. The CDR3 DNA is TGTGGCAGCAGTGAATTCGGAGGGACAGATACGCAGTATTTT.

Regarding this clonotype: A single base separates this from a much larger clone, so it may be a read error. It is likely a read error, because the conserved phenylalanine at the end of the CDR3 is missing. This chain uses TRBV18 with TRBJ1-2, with D uncertain. Trimming took 0 bases from V and 2 from J, leaving 7 bases between them. CDR1 and CDR2 from the germline V gene are KGHSH and LQKENI. This CDR3 is built from 14 residues. CDR3 in amino acids: CASSPPGRNYGYTS. Here the CDR3 DNA reads TGTGCCAGCTCACCACCGGGAAGGAACTATGGCTACACCTCC.

This clonotype was detected ten times or more. V is TRBV7-3 and J is TRBJ2-7; D tentatively reads TRBD1 or TRBD2 (5 bases each). The CDR3 has 13 residues. Germline V gene lookup returns CDR1 SGHTA and CDR2 FQGTGA. Trimming cost V 0 bases and J 6 bases, with 9 bases left between them. The CDR3 region is CASSLTARGEQYF. In nucleotides, the CDR3 is TGTGCCAGCAGCTTAACGGCGAGGGGCGAGCAGTACTTC.

This clonotype was recorded many times. V is TRBV5-4 and J is TRBJ1-2; D unclear. Trimming took 1 base from V and 0 from J, leaving 16 bases between them. Looked up from germline, CDR1 is SGHNT and CDR2 is YYREEE (reference sequence). The CDR3 has 17 residues. In DNA form, the CDR3 reads TGTGCCAGCAGCTTGTCGGGAGTTGCGGTTCCTAACTATGGCTACACCTTC. This translates into CASSLSGVAVPNYGYTF.

Only a few counts were recorded for this clonotype. The V gene is TRBV28, the J gene TRBJ2-7; 12 bases agree with TRBD2. V was clipped by 3 bases and J by 2 bases; unmatched bases: 5. CDR1 MDHEN and CDR2 SYDVKM come from the germline V gene. There are 16 residues in the CDR3. CDR3 protein: CASSLLAGGSAYEQYF. The CDR3, as DNA: TGTGCCAGCAGTTTGCTAGCGGGAGGGTCTGCCTACGAGCAGTACTTC. The whole variable domain, remainder taken from reference TRBV28 and TRBJ2-7, is DVKVTQSSRYLVKRTGEKVFLECVQDMDHENMFWYRQDPGLGLRLIYFSYDVKMKEKGDIPEGYSVSREKKERFSLILESASTNQTSMYLCASSLLAGGSAYEQYFGPGTRLTVT.